The present T cell receptor (beta chain) was sequenced within a study of T cells after yellow fever vaccination. The study's findings and limits: Abundant clonotypes (contaminants from the bulk population) could be present in FACS-sorted repertoires. A secondary response was less intense yet reached its peak sooner, at day 5 versus 15. Reappearance after the booster was seen for most primary-vaccination clones, at 95% to 98% CD4 and about 90% CD8.

Comment on this clonotype: What it recognizes is unknown.

Template-switching 5'RACE yielded the TCR cDNA; a universal primer site and UMIs were added in the process. MiXCR, run by TCRdb on the 5' RACE reads, gives a single entry per CDR3 protein. The data hold nearly 300,000 distinct CDR3 sequences, with roughly 8.7% observed a single time. This clonotype was obtained from a man in his late teens or twenties who received the YFV17D yellow fever vaccine. Sequenced material: CD4+ T cells sorted from PBMCs, taken 5 days after the yellow fever booster vaccination.

The CDR3 bases are TGCGCCAGCAGCTTGGAAGGAACAGGGGGCTTTTCTTCACCCCTCCACTTT. This gives the protein CASSLEGTGGFSSPLHF. The chain has TRBV5-1 and TRBJ1-6, with 9 bases that match TRBD1. Per the germline V gene, CDR1 is SGHRS and CDR2 is YFSETQ. This CDR3 contains 17 residues. After removal of 0 bases from V and 9 bases from J, the junction contained 10 bases not matched to a gene. The full variable domain, its missing parts supplied by reference TRBV5-1 and TRBJ1-6, is KAGVTQTPRYLIKTRGQQVTLSCSPISGHRSVSWYQQTPGQGLQFLFEYFSETQRNKGNFPGRFSGRQFSNSRSEMNVSTLELGDSALYLCASSLEGTGGFSSPLHFGNGTRLTVT.